The rows below give T cell receptor beta chains drawn from one sample of a study of blood T cells in healthy people across ages. Via MiXCR, TCRdb re-called the 5' RACE reads, giving one row per CDR3 protein. Of about 570,000 distinct CDR3 sequences listed, 25% to 30% are singletons. Sequencing input: blood. Receptors originate from a woman in her seventies in good health. Each CDR3 is given with its conserved first and last residue. The D gene is left open where the match is weak. Rows give clone size only sometimes, using once, few, many, or a class for an expanded clone.

CDR3 protein: CASSLEGHTSAYF
CDR3 DNA: TGCGCCAGCAGCTTGGAGGGACATACATCGGCGTACTTC
D gene: .
clone size: .
J gene: TRBJ2-5
V gene: TRBV5-1

CDR3 protein: CASSQQLLAGGYNEQFF
CDR3 DNA: TGCGCCAGCAGCCAACAATTACTAGCGGGGGGATACAATGAGCAGTTCTTC
D gene: TRBD2
clone size: .
J gene: TRBJ2-1
V gene: TRBV4-1

CDR3 protein: CASTSGGRGTEAFF
CDR3 DNA: TGTGCCAGCACTTCAGGGGGACGGGGGACTGAAGCTTTCTTT
D gene: TRBD1
clone size: once
J gene: TRBJ1-1
V gene: TRBV6-2/TRBV6-3

CDR3 protein: CAISDFGQGGEAFF
CDR3 DNA: TGTGCCATCAGTGACTTCGGACAGGGAGGAGAAGCTTTCTTT
D gene: TRBD1
clone size: few
J gene: TRBJ1-1
V gene: TRBV10-3

CDR3 protein: CASGAGAQETQHF
CDR3 DNA: TGTGCCAGCGGAGCCGGGGCTCAAGAGACCCAGCACTTC
D gene: .
clone size: few
J gene: TRBJ2-5
V gene: TRBV7-7

CDR3 protein: CASSAGVAAKNIQYF
CDR3 DNA: TGTGCCAGCAGCGCGGGGGTGGCAGCCAAAAACATTCAGTACTTC
D gene: .
clone size: .
J gene: TRBJ2-4
V gene: TRBV9

CDR3 protein: CASSYRRGQGTYEQYF
CDR3 DNA: TGTGCCAGCAGTTACCGCAGGGGACAGGGAACTTACGAGCAGTACTTC
D gene: TRBD1
clone size: few
J gene: TRBJ2-7
V gene: TRBV27

CDR3 protein: CSVEDRGSAYNEQFF
CDR3 DNA: TGCAGCGTTGAAGATCGGGGGTCTGCCTACAATGAGCAGTTCTTC
D gene: .
clone size: few
J gene: TRBJ2-1
V gene: TRBV29-1

CDR3 protein: CASSPSGPDSALHF
CDR3 DNA: TGTGCCAGCAGCCCCTCCGGGCCGGATTCGGCCCTCCACTTT
D gene: .
clone size: .
J gene: TRBJ1-6
V gene: TRBV5-6

CDR3 protein: CASSQETSYEHYF
CDR3 DNA: TGCGCCAGCAGCCAAGAGACTAGCTACGAGCACTACTTC
D gene: TRBD2
clone size: .
J gene: TRBJ2-5
V gene: TRBV4-3

CDR3 protein: CASSSIKDTGELFF
CDR3 DNA: TGTGCCAGCAGCTCGATCAAGGACACCGGGGAGCTGTTTTTT
D gene: .
clone size: many
J gene: TRBJ2-2
V gene: TRBV7-2

CDR3 protein: CSARRGLAGYNEQFF
CDR3 DNA: TGCAGTGCTAGAAGAGGACTAGCGGGGTACAATGAGCAGTTCTTC
D gene: TRBD2
clone size: .
J gene: TRBJ2-1
V gene: TRBV20-1

CDR3 protein: CASMGTDNSPLHF
CDR3 DNA: TGTGCCAGTATGGGGACAGATAATTCACCCCTCCACTTT
D gene: TRBD1
clone size: few
J gene: TRBJ1-6
V gene: TRBV19

CDR3 protein: CASSDSTHNEQFF
CDR3 DNA: TGTGCCAGCAGTGACTCTACCCACAATGAGCAGTTCTTC
D gene: .
clone size: many
J gene: TRBJ2-1
V gene: TRBV6-4

CDR3 protein: CASSSDGNQPQHF
CDR3 DNA: TGTGCCAGCAGCTCCGACGGAAATCAGCCCCAGCATTTT
D gene: .
clone size: many
J gene: TRBJ1-5
V gene: TRBV2

CDR3 protein: CASSQPYQETQYF
CDR3 DNA: TGTGCCAGCAGCCAACCGTACCAAGAGACCCAGTACTTC
D gene: .
clone size: .
J gene: TRBJ2-5
V gene: TRBV3-1

CDR3 protein: CASRSGTSGSPEQFF
CDR3 DNA: TGTGCCAGCAGATCCGGGACTAGCGGGTCCCCTGAGCAGTTCTTC
D gene: TRBD2
clone size: .
J gene: TRBJ2-1
V gene: TRBV6-2/TRBV6-3

CDR3 protein: CASSQSVEQYF
CDR3 DNA: TGTGCCAGCAGCCAATCTGTCGAGCAGTACTTC
D gene: .
clone size: .
J gene: TRBJ2-7
V gene: TRBV16

CDR3 protein: CASSTNQGGTEAFF
CDR3 DNA: TGTGCCAGCAGCACCAATCAGGGGGGCACTGAAGCTTTCTTT
D gene: TRBD1
clone size: few
J gene: TRBJ1-1
V gene: TRBV7-2

CDR3 protein: CASSLYSRSGLGYGYTF
CDR3 DNA: TGTGCCAGCAGCTTATATAGTCGGTCGGGGCTTGGGTATGGCTACACCTTC
D gene: .
clone size: .
J gene: TRBJ1-2
V gene: TRBV7-2

CDR3 protein: CASSSDKGETQYF
CDR3 DNA: TGTGCCAGCAGCTCCGATAAGGGAGAGACCCAGTACTTC
D gene: .
clone size: .
J gene: TRBJ2-5
V gene: TRBV7-3

CDR3 protein: CSATLSGGVYGYTF
CDR3 DNA: TGCAGCGCAACATTATCAGGGGGCGTTTATGGCTACACCTTC
D gene: TRBD1
clone size: few
J gene: TRBJ1-2
V gene: TRBV29-1

CDR3 protein: CASSYSAPTQGVSGDTIYF
CDR3 DNA: TGTGCCAGCAGTTACTCGGCCCCTACACAGGGGGTCTCTGGAGACACCATATATTTT
D gene: TRBD1
clone size: few
J gene: TRBJ1-3
V gene: TRBV6-5